This T cell receptor beta chain was sequenced during a study of identical twins. Whole-study results and caveats: Invariant MAIT and iNKT cells are populations that could partly confound zero-insertion analyses.

One entry per CDR3 protein, called by TCRdb with MiXCR from the 5' RACE reads. Of 200,000 to 300,000 distinct CDR3 sequences detected, roughly a tenth appear once; the ten largest clones hold 9% to 10%. The CDR3 runs to 13 residues. Trimming left V 3 bases short and J 2 bases short, with 9 bases between. Per the germline V gene, CDR1 is SQVTM and CDR2 is ANQGSEA. This clonotype has ten or more counts. Antigen: not known. Donors uniformly comprised healthy Caucasians. This TCR was sampled from a man aged 50 to 60 in good health. The sequenced sample was memory T cells sorted from blood. The chain joins TRBV29-1 to TRBJ2-3, with a tentative D call TRBD1 (5 bases). CDR3 nucleotides: TGCAGCGTTGAGGTGACAGTCACAGATACGCAGTATTTT. This gives the protein CSVEVTVTDTQYF.